The text below deals with one TCR beta chain. The antigen is undetermined. Between the trimmed V and J ends, which lost 4 bases and 2 bases, there was a span of 17 bases. The length of the CDR3 is 16 residues. The germline V gene has CDR1 SGHDN and CDR2 FVKESK. Following autologous stem cell transplantation, relapse occurred in every patient, and exposure to brentuximab vedotin varied. The record originates from a study of PD-1 blockade in classical Hodgkin lymphoma. The data were produced by immunoSEQ multiplex PCR, yet TCRdb's version contains in-frame clones alone and is incomplete. In the table there are around 45,000 clones, over 65% of which are singletons. Study-wide results and caveats: Baseline TCR diversity was reportedly lower in newly diagnosed patients than healthy donors. Complete responders matched newly diagnosed patients in baseline diversity. With CD4+ cells, TCR diversity rose significantly by C4D1, but not with CD8+ cells. Excluded were patients who started nivolumab under 1 year after ASCT, a group that had lower diversity.

The chain recombines TRBV14 with TRBJ1-1; TRBD1 is a possible D gene (6 bases). This receptor was obtained from a human donor with classical Hodgkin lymphoma. Sequencing used peripheral blood mononuclear cells (PBMCs), obtained before the second cycle of nivolumab. The CDR3 is CASSLRRGEGNTEAFF. The DNA of the CDR3 is TGTGCCAGCAGCCTTCGAAGGGGGGAAGGTAACACTGAAGCTTTCTTT.